This is a list of T cell receptor beta chains from one sample in a study of blood T cell repertoires in COVID-19. Repertoires were generated with immunoSEQ multiplex PCR, while TCRdb's copy carries only in-frame clones and drops some. This sample has tens of thousands of clones; about three quarters occur once, and the top ten carry approximately 23%. Sequenced input: peripheral blood. The receptors originated from a human donor in a cohort sampled during active COVID-19. CDR3s leave out the opening cysteine and the closing phenylalanine or tryptophan. Size tells how often a clone was seen (once, few, many) or the class of an expanded clone, and some rows leave it out.

v_call clone_size cdr3_length cdr3_aa
TRBV6-6 . 13 ASSYGQTTNEKLF
TRBV2 . 12 ASRDRGGAYEQY
TRBV7-6 few 13 ASSLVGPNTGELF
TRBV10-3 few 11 AISDRVNQPQH
TRBV11-2 once 15 ASTLGLGFSGANVLT
TRBV5-1 . 10 ASSLDRDEQY
TRBV27 . 10 ASSRGGFQAF
TRBV7-2 . 11 ASSGRDSDTQY
TRBV5-5 . 15 ASSLFPGGSMNTEAF
TRBV5-6 . 13 ASSTGGRRQETQY
TRBV18 . 12 ASSPGQDNQPQH
TRBV5-1 . 14 ASGLDGSGDTDTQY
TRBV2 . 10 ASSEWGGAKH
TRBV4-3 . 14 ASSLSHGGERETQY
TRBV19 . 12 ASSQPGGKNIQY
TRBV19 . 14 ASTTLTGGWDQPQH
TRBV5-4 . 13 ASSLGGAPPSEQY
TRBV29-1 . 12 SAQGASGRNEQF
TRBV28 . 10 ASSSNLVEQF
TRBV4-1 . 15 ASSQSKEGALGNIQY
TRBV11-2 . 11 ASSLDPQARQG
TRBV4-3 . 12 ASSQDRRLDTQY
TRBV7-9 . 14 ASSLAGTSINNEQF
TRBV5-1 . 13 ASSSGTGMASEQY
TRBV19 . 13 ASSKGQGIANGYT
TRBV4-2 . 13 ASSPGTGGTDTQY
TRBV5-1 . 12 ASSLVGEDTEAF
TRBV5-1 . 11 ASSIDRYNEQF
TRBV19 . 13 ASSILDRGNQPQH
TRBV7-9 . 11 ASSRDSSYEQY
TRBV4-1 once 11 ASSLGTRETQY
TRBV7-9 . 13 ASSLGALQGDGYT
TRBV28 . 12 ASLDRGMAGPQH
TRBV2 . 14 ASTGTSGDSYNEQF
TRBV28 few 12 ASSLRHPGSPLH
TRBV14 . 13 ASSQDLGGVYEQY
TRBV4-3 . 15 ASSQVPRTRSTGELF
TRBV28 once 12 ASSFVSGAETQY
TRBV13 once 11 ASSLGRSYTIY
TRBV5-6 . 13 ASNIGGGSNQPQH
TRBV5-4 . 11 ASSLEPGYEQY
TRBV20-1 . 8 SASVGEQF
TRBV18 few 15 ASSPPPGSANTGELF
TRBV4-1 . 14 ASSQEIAGGLGEQY
TRBV7-9 . 12 ASSLMGSSYEQY
TRBV6-6 few 9 ASRQGLPLH
TRBV6-2/TRBV6-3 . 13 ASSYSGNSLYEQY
TRBV4-3 . 11 ASSQGRGETQY
TRBV6-1 . 10 ASSEQAETQY
TRBV29-1 . 11 SVAAGMDYGYT
TRBV30 once 13 AWSSGGLSNEKLF